The following is a T cell receptor beta chain sequence with its context. Its matching antigen is unknown. Time point meaning: newly diagnosed GD, antithyroid drugs for less than 3 months. Construction of the TCR library relied on RNA isolated from PBMCs. Arm-PCR of CDR3 regions with iRepertoire HTBI primers generated TCR beta libraries. MiXCR, run by TCRdb on the multiplex PCR reads, gives a single entry per CDR3 protein. The sample has 400,000 to 500,000 distinct CDR3 sequences, about a sixth seen once. These data originate in a study of regulatory T cells in long-lasting Graves disease. General observations from the study: In persistent patients, shared public clonotypes (around 2,500) outnumbered those in new patients (about 970).

These records were also assigned to another study, of T cells in Graves' hyperthyroidism and ophthalmopathy.

This TCR was sampled from a woman aged 30 to 39 with Graves disease. The source material was peripheral blood mononuclear cells (PBMCs), sampled at new diagnosis, from a patient treated with antithyroid drugs.

CDR3 nucleotide sequence: TGCAGTGCTGAGAGAGTAAGGAGGGGGGGTCCCTCCAATGAGCAGTTCTTC. It codes for CSAERVRRGGPSNEQFF. The chain carries TRBV20-1 and TRBJ2-1, with D possibly TRBD2 on 7 matching bases. V dropped 5 bases and J dropped 6 bases, with 26 bases sitting between them. Germline V gives CDR1 DFQATT, CDR2 SNEGSKA (reference sequence). The CDR3 sequence is 17 residues long.